This T cell receptor (beta chain) was observed in a study of T cells expressing NK-cell markers. Study overall: Out of eight donors sequenced, seven tested HCMV-seropositive and the remaining one seronegative.

As regards this clonotype: Its antigen remains unknown.

TCRdb reprocessed the 5' RACE reads and reports one entry per CDR3 protein, with no DNA. In total, the table holds about 460,000 distinct CDR3 sequences. This CDR3 contains 17 residues. Germline V gene data show CDR1 as MNHNY and CDR2 as SVGAGI (reference sequence). Regarding the study as a whole: In several donors, these clonotypes also led the CD3+CD56-NKG2C+ fraction. As a fraction of CD8+ T cells, dominant NKG2C+ clonotypes reached roughly 1.0-7.5% in more than five donors.

Sequencing was carried out using blood T cells: a sorted CD56 or NKG2C T cell subset, CD4+ or CD8+ T cells, or bulk PBMC T cells (not recorded which). The rearrangement uses TRBV6-6 and TRBJ1-5; TCRdb's D call of TRBD1 is untestable without DNA. The clonotype comes from a woman aged 50 to 60 in good health. The chain's CDR3 is CASRPGQGDNSNQPQHF.